This TCR beta chain was captured by sequencing in a study of Ad26.COV2.S vaccination and SARS-CoV-2 variants. TCRdb keeps only in-frame clones here, not all; method: immunoSEQ multiplex PCR. The sample includes around 320,000 clones, 86% seen only once; the top ten take under 2%. Described treatment: 15 to 20 received Ad26.COV2.S at low or high dose, single or two shots; about five received placebo; per-sample allocation not given. After the first vaccine or placebo injection, samples were drawn on day 63. CDR1 KGHSH and CDR2 LQKENI come from the germline V gene. V was cut by 6 bases and J by 5 bases, with 9 bases left in between. The CDR3 has 12 residues.

This clonotype was sampled from a person aged 18-65 years who received the Ad26.COV2.S COVID-19 vaccine or a placebo. The input for sequencing was peripheral blood, taken in a trial of Ad26.COV2.S vaccine versus placebo. The V call is TRBV18, the J call TRBJ2-3; no clear D gene. The CDR3, as DNA: TGTGCCAGCTCGCGGCTGGAAGATACGCAGTATTTT. This codes for CASSRLEDTQYF.